Sequencing of this TCR beta chain was carried out in a study of cytomegalovirus exposure and HLA in healthy donors. Study-level findings and limits: The dataset shows that most TCR sequences were rare, while some public TCRs occurred in many donors. Later work found most CMV-associated TCR beta chains apparently HLA-restricted.

A multiplex PCR was run with 60 Vbeta primers and 13 Jbeta primers. The repertoire was sequenced with immunoSEQ multiplex PCR; TCRdb's copy has only in-frame clones and lacks some. The sample has under 200,000 clones; 75% to 90% are singletons. V lost 3 bases, J lost 7 bases, and 8 bases stayed unmatched. Per the germline V gene, CDR1 is LNHNV and CDR2 is YYDKDF (reference sequence). This CDR3 is built from 15 residues. In regard to this clone: Its target is unknown.

The V call is TRBV15, the J call TRBJ1-5; 8 bases are shared with TRBD1. This TCR came from a male donor in good health and CMV-seronegative. The sequencing sample was made of PBMCs. The CDR3 DNA is TGTGCCACCAGCAGGGGGACAGGACCTTACCAGCCCCAGCATTTT. Translation gives CATSRGTGPYQPQHF. Together with reference TRBV15 and TRBJ1-5, the CDR3 gives the full variable domain: DAMVIQNPRYQVTQFGKPVTLSCSQTLNHNVMYWYQQKSSQAPKLLFHYYDKDFNNEADTPDNFQSRRPNTSFCFLDIRSPGLGDTAMYLCATSRGTGPYQPQHFGDGTRLSIL.